Shown below are 5 T cell receptor beta chains from a single sample sequenced in a study of T cell responses to AZD1222 COVID-19 vaccine. Sequenced by immunoSEQ multiplex PCR; TCRdb stores in-frame clones only, minus some. Of about 200,000 clones in the sample, 90% to 95% were seen once. This sample comprised peripheral blood, obtained 28 days after the second AZD1222 dose. The receptors come from an adult who received the AZD1222 COVID-19 vaccine.

V and J are TRBV4-3 and TRBJ1-1; D may be TRBD1 (6 bases). Per the germline V gene, CDR1 is LGHNA and CDR2 is YSLEER. This CDR3 has 15 residues. V was cut by 2 bases and J by 1 base, with 11 bases left in between. Written as DNA, the CDR3 is TGCGCCAGCAGCCAATGGACAGATCCGAACACTGAAGCTTTCTTT. Protein product: CASSQWTDPNTEAFF.

This chain connects TRBV18 to TRBJ1-2, with D maybe TRBD1 (6 bases). Germline loops: CDR1 KGHSH, CDR2 LQKENI. The CDR3 runs to 14 residues. The germline V and J ends were trimmed by 3 bases and 8 bases, with 16 bases remaining between them. CDR3 nucleotides: TGTGCCAGCTCACCGGGACAAACCCCCGACGGCTACACCTTC. This encodes CASSPGQTPDGYTF.

The rearrangement joins TRBV7-9 to TRBJ1-6, with TRBD1 matching 8 bases. The germline gives CDR1 SEHNR, CDR2 FQNEAQ (reference sequence). The CDR3 extends over 17 amino acids. With V trimmed by 0 bases and J by 3 bases, 4 bases remained unmatched. CDR3 DNA: TGTGCCAGCAGCTTAGCGACAGGGGTGGGCTATAATTCACCCCTCCACTTT. It yields the protein CASSLATGVGYNSPLHF.

This sequence joins TRBV2 and TRBJ1-1; D not resolved. Trimming stripped 1 base from V and 1 base from J, with 13 bases between. The CDR3 contains 16 residues. CDR1 SNHLY and CDR2 FYNNEI come from the germline V gene. The CDR3 coding sequence is TGTGCCAGCAGTGAAGGCTCAGCGAAGGCGAACACTGAAGCTTTCTTT. Its translation is CASSEGSAKANTEAFF.

The genes are TRBV5-1 and TRBJ1-5; D unclear. V shed 4 bases and J shed 9 bases, with 11 bases lying between them. The length of the CDR3 is 12 residues. Germline values: CDR1 SGHRS, CDR2 YFSETQ. The CDR3: CASSDGVGPQHF. In DNA, the CDR3 is TGCGCCAGCAGCGACGGCGTGGGGCCCCAGCATTTT.